The clone carrying this T cell receptor (beta chain) was seen only a few times. The data were taken from a study of blood T cell repertoires in COVID-19. Study-wide context: Sites across the United States, Italy and Spain contributed samples from acute and convalescent COVID-19. Nucleic acid was either cDNA or gDNA, and it came from T cells, B-cell-depleted T cells, or PBMCs.

V was cut by 4 bases and J by 6 bases, with 18 bases left in between. Per the germline V gene, CDR1 is LGHNT and CDR2 is FRNRAP. CDR3 length: 15 residues. As originally analysed: Estimated nucleated cell counts came from reference gene primer amplification. Here immunoSEQ multiplex PCR was the method, and the copy in TCRdb shows in-frame clones only, minus some. The DNA was the basis for D and trimming; V, J and clone size are from that table. The profile shows around 100,000 clones, around 82% of them singletons. The sequenced sample consisted of peripheral blood. The V call is TRBV12-5, the J call TRBJ1-2; D is uncertain. This sequence was found in a human donor in a cohort sampled during active or convalescent COVID-19. The CDR3 region is CASGSALQQENGYTF. The DNA of the CDR3 is TGTGCTAGTGGTTCCGCCCTACAGCAAGAGAATGGCTACACCTTC.